The 7 T cell receptor beta chains below come from one sample, sequenced in a study of blood T cell repertoires in COVID-19. Assay used: immunoSEQ multiplex PCR; TCRdb lists only in-frame clones, some missing. This sample yields roughly 99,000 clones, of which more than 70% are seen a single time; 4.9% belongs to the top ten. The sequenced material came from peripheral blood. The receptors were sampled from a middle-aged man with active or convalescent COVID-19.

The rearrangement uses TRBV4-2 and TRBJ2-2; TRBD2 matches 8 bases. The CDR3 has 16 amino acids. Germline loops: CDR1 LGHNA, CDR2 YNFKEQ. The V segment lost 2 bases and the J segment 0 bases; nucleotides outside the gene matches: 2. The CDR3 here is CASSQKLAANTGELFF. The CDR3 region has the DNA TGTGCCAGCAGCCAAAAACTAGCGGCGAACACCGGGGAGCTGTTTTTT.

This clone was detected only once. The chain links TRBV15 to TRBJ1-2, with D possibly matching TRBD1 (6 bases). The V gene lost 4 bases and the J gene lost 7 bases, with 19 bases spanning the gap. CDR1 and CDR2 from the germline V gene are LNHNV and YYDKDF (reference sequence). This CDR3 is built from 15 residues. The CDR3 nucleotides are TGTGCCACCAGCACAGAATGGGGGGCGGGGGGTGGCTACACCTTC. Amino acids: CATSTEWGAGGGYTF.

V and J are TRBV2 and TRBJ2-3; 8 nucleotides line up with TRBD2. Germline V gene sequence: CDR1 SNHLY, CDR2 FYNNEI. This CDR3 has 15 amino acids. Unmatched junction bases numbered 5, after V lost 4 bases and J lost 2 bases. As DNA, the CDR3 is TGTGCCAGCAGTGCACTAGCGGAGGACACAGATACGCAGTATTTT. Residues: CASSALAEDTDTQYF.

The genes are TRBV18 and TRBJ1-2, with D possibly TRBD1 on 5 matching bases. CDR3 length: 12 residues. V gave up 6 bases and J gave up 4 bases, with 9 bases separating them. Germline lookup yields CDR1 KGHSH and CDR2 LQKENI. CDR3 DNA: TGTGCCAGCTCCCCGGGGGTCTATGGCTACACCTTC. Translated: CASSPGVYGYTF.

The chain joins TRBV10-2 to TRBJ1-6; D ambiguous. The germline CDR1 and CDR2 sequences are WSHSY and SAAADI. This CDR3 has 15 amino acids. V dropped 3 bases and J dropped 1 base, with 7 bases sitting between them. The CDR3 DNA follows: TGCGCCAGCAGTGATTTACAGTCCTATAATTCACCCCTCCACTTT. This gives the protein CASSDLQSYNSPLHF.

V is TRBV30 and J is TRBJ1-1; no firm D call. Germline CDR1 and CDR2: GTSNPN and SVGIG (reference sequence). The CDR3 has 14 residues. The V gene lost 0 bases and the J gene lost 1 base, with 9 bases spanning the gap. The CDR3 is CAWSVATKNTEAFF. CDR3 sequence (DNA): TGTGCCTGGAGTGTAGCCACCAAGAACACTGAAGCTTTCTTT.

This rearrangement joins TRBV7-2 to TRBJ1-5; a weak D match, TRBD1 (5 bases). V lost 3 bases to trimming and J lost 6 bases, with 12 bases between them. The germline V gene has CDR1 SGHTA and CDR2 FQGNSA. The CDR3 is 14 amino acids. The CDR3 DNA sequence: TGTGCCAGCAGCTTGGGGGGTGTGGGTCAGCCCCAGCATTTT. Translated, it gives CASSLGGVGQPQHF. Using reference TRBV7-2 and TRBJ1-5 for the parts outside the CDR3, the full variable domain is GAGVSQSPSNKVTEKGKDVELRCDPISGHTALYWYRQSLGQGLEFLIYFQGNSAPDKSGLPSDRFSAERTGGSVSTLTIQRTQQEDSAVYLCASSLGGVGQPQHFGDGTRLSIL.